These T cell receptor beta chains were read from a single sample in a study of lymphopenia after photon versus proton radiotherapy. Measured with immunoSEQ multiplex PCR; TCRdb has only the in-frame clones, and not every one. The data contain approximately 2,900 clones, approximately 94% of them singletons. The material sequenced was peripheral blood, taken from a patient treated with photon-based radiotherapy. Source of these receptors: a woman in her 70s with pancreatic cancer. CDR3s leave out the opening cysteine and the closing phenylalanine or tryptophan. Size tells how often a clone was seen (once, few, many) or the class of an expanded clone, and some rows leave it out.

CDR3: ASSLGGTGVLYTQY
J: TRBJ2-3
V: TRBV5-1
size: .

CDR3: ASSLGGGLDTQY
J: TRBJ2-3
V: TRBV7-3
size: .

CDR3: ASSLVAGAYPTYEQY
J: TRBJ2-7
V: TRBV5-1
size: .

CDR3: ASSQGSETQY
J: TRBJ2-5
V: TRBV5-1
size: .

CDR3: ASSISGGITEAF
J: TRBJ1-1
V: TRBV19
size: .

CDR3: ASTPGARGQLF
J: TRBJ1-4
V: TRBV28
size: .

CDR3: ASTQGGGEAF
J: TRBJ1-1
V: TRBV5-1
size: .

CDR3: ASSKGLAGGRYNEQF
J: TRBJ2-1
V: TRBV11-3
size: .

CDR3: ASSPREGQRDTQY
J: TRBJ2-3
V: TRBV5-1
size: few

CDR3: ASSPLGTLRYSNQPQH
J: TRBJ1-5
V: TRBV27
size: .

CDR3: ASSPGLAGVNEQF
J: TRBJ2-1
V: TRBV7-3
size: .

CDR3: ASSYSGRGNNSPLH
J: TRBJ1-6
V: TRBV6-5
size: .

CDR3: ASSLVVGLQGTH
J: TRBJ2-5
V: TRBV27
size: .

CDR3: ASTQAGGANYGYT
J: TRBJ1-2
V: TRBV27
size: .

CDR3: ASSVGTGNTIY
J: TRBJ1-3
V: TRBV9
size: once

CDR3: ASSLQPGQALYDYNEQF
J: TRBJ2-1
V: TRBV11-2
size: .

CDR3: ASRTGVYEQY
J: TRBJ2-7
V: TRBV28
size: once

CDR3: ASSFGTSGAGELF
J: TRBJ2-2
V: TRBV5-6
size: .

CDR3: ASSLPARVEQY
J: TRBJ2-7
V: TRBV13
size: .

CDR3: ASSSGQGYNEQF
J: TRBJ2-1
V: TRBV11-1
size: .

CDR3: ASSELGRGAYNEQF
J: TRBJ2-1
V: TRBV2
size: .

CDR3: ASSQDYQGSDRGYT
J: TRBJ1-2
V: TRBV4-3
size: .

CDR3: ASRLDEQY
J: TRBJ2-7
V: TRBV12-2
size: .

CDR3: ASSPPPGLAGGREQF
J: TRBJ2-1
V: TRBV28
size: .

CDR3: ASSSAGQNYGYT
J: TRBJ1-2
V: TRBV5-4
size: .

CDR3: ASSLVSRQGQETQY
J: TRBJ2-5
V: TRBV7-2
size: .

CDR3: ASSPGQANTGELF
J: TRBJ2-2
V: TRBV9
size: .

CDR3: ASTPPPAPRTEAF
J: TRBJ1-1
V: TRBV10-2
size: .

CDR3: ASSWGTSASYEQY
J: TRBJ2-7
V: TRBV5-1
size: .

CDR3: ASSQAYRDRGEQY
J: TRBJ2-7
V: TRBV4-3
size: .

CDR3: ASSIELSSYNEQF
J: TRBJ2-1
V: TRBV19
size: .

CDR3: ASKTVLGSNEQF
J: TRBJ2-1
V: TRBV27
size: .

CDR3: SVGSGRGGYT
J: TRBJ1-2
V: TRBV29-1
size: .

CDR3: ASSETGTVNQPQH
J: TRBJ1-5
V: TRBV7-2
size: .

CDR3: ASTTTGGGYT
J: TRBJ1-2
V: TRBV6-5
size: .

CDR3: ASVGGDQPQH
J: TRBJ1-5
V: TRBV6-1
size: .

CDR3: ASSSLVGAGYNEQF
J: TRBJ2-1
V: TRBV11-2
size: .

CDR3: ASRKGTYEQY
J: TRBJ2-7
V: TRBV28
size: .

CDR3: ASGLVIGLSVTGELF
J: TRBJ2-2
V: TRBV12-5
size: .

CDR3: ASSLGVGTSGTYNEQF
J: TRBJ2-1
V: TRBV7-9
size: .

CDR3: ASIPQGVNQPQH
J: TRBJ1-5
V: TRBV19
size: .

CDR3: ATSRDPSGPLGEQY
J: TRBJ2-7
V: TRBV15
size: .

CDR3: SASDIPFDEKLF
J: TRBJ1-4
V: TRBV29-1
size: .

CDR3: ASSIKVNYGYT
J: TRBJ1-2
V: TRBV19
size: .

CDR3: ASSPENTEAF
J: TRBJ1-1
V: TRBV4-1
size: .

CDR3: ASSSLLPYEQY
J: .
V: TRBV7-9
size: .

CDR3: ASSPRLTGQETQY
J: TRBJ2-5
V: TRBV7-8
size: .

CDR3: ASSGNRGSYEQY
J: TRBJ2-7
V: TRBV7-8
size: .